The rows below give T cell receptor beta chains drawn from one sample of a study of cytomegalovirus exposure and HLA in healthy donors. The assay was immunoSEQ multiplex PCR, and TCRdb's table has in-frame clones only and misses some. The table lists some 250,000 clones, roughly 80% of them singletons. Material for sequencing was PBMCs. These TCRs come from a woman aged 40 to 50 in good health and CMV-seropositive. CDR3s include the opening cysteine and the closing phenylalanine or tryptophan. The D gene is left open where the match is weak. Size is stated for part of the rows, as once, few or many counts, or as a class when the clone is expanded.

j_gene: TRBJ2-2
d_gene: TRBD2
v_gene: TRBV4-1
abundance: -
CDR3nt: TGCGCCAGCAGTCCAGGACTAGCGAACACCGGGGAGCTGTTTTTT
CDR3aa: CASSPGLANTGELFF

j_gene: TRBJ1-2
d_gene: TRBD1
v_gene: TRBV29-1
abundance: -
CDR3nt: TGCAGCGACCAGGGACAGGGGAATAACTATGGCTACACCTTC
CDR3aa: CSDQGQGNNYGYTF

j_gene: TRBJ2-3
d_gene: -
v_gene: TRBV7-6
abundance: -
CDR3nt: TGTGCCAGCAGCTTAGGGTCCGGGAGAATAACAGATACGCAGTATTTT
CDR3aa: CASSLGSGRITDTQYF

j_gene: TRBJ2-7
d_gene: TRBD1
v_gene: TRBV20-1
abundance: -
CDR3nt: TGCAGTGCAAACAGGGGGAACGAGCAGTACTTC
CDR3aa: CSANRGNEQYF

j_gene: TRBJ1-4
d_gene: -
v_gene: TRBV9
abundance: -
CDR3nt: TGTGCCAGCAGCGTAGTTGGTGCAGGGCCTAATGAAAAACTGTTTTTT
CDR3aa: CASSVVGAGPNEKLFF

j_gene: TRBJ1-1
d_gene: -
v_gene: TRBV9
abundance: -
CDR3nt: TGTGCCAGCAGCGTAGGGGAGGGATCTGAAGCTTTCTTT
CDR3aa: CASSVGEGSEAFF

j_gene: TRBJ1-2
d_gene: TRBD1
v_gene: TRBV6-4
abundance: -
CDR3nt: TGTGCCAGCAGTCAGACAGGGCATGGCTACACCTTC
CDR3aa: CASSQTGHGYTF

j_gene: TRBJ1-4
d_gene: -
v_gene: TRBV19
abundance: -
CDR3nt: TGTGCCAGTAGGCCGGGACATTCTTCAACTAATGAAAAACTGTTTTTT
CDR3aa: CASRPGHSSTNEKLFF

j_gene: TRBJ1-2
d_gene: -
v_gene: TRBV6-1
abundance: -
CDR3nt: TGTGCCAGCAGTGAAATACGGGACGTGAGGGGACTGAACTATGGCTACACCTTC
CDR3aa: CASSEIRDVRGLNYGYTF

j_gene: TRBJ2-1
d_gene: -
v_gene: TRBV6-1
abundance: few
CDR3nt: TGTGCCAGCGCGAGCGGGGACACCTACAATGAGCAGTTCTTC
CDR3aa: CASASGDTYNEQFF

j_gene: TRBJ2-3
d_gene: TRBD2
v_gene: TRBV29-1
abundance: -
CDR3nt: TGCAGCGGGCGAGCGGGAGTTGGCTCAGATACGCAGTATTTT
CDR3aa: CSGRAGVGSDTQYF

j_gene: TRBJ2-1
d_gene: -
v_gene: TRBV7-3
abundance: -
CDR3nt: TGTGCCAGCAGCTTAACGTATGATATTGGCGGGACTCACAATGAGCAGTTCTTC
CDR3aa: CASSLTYDIGGTHNEQFF

j_gene: TRBJ1-6
d_gene: -
v_gene: TRBV10-3
abundance: -
CDR3nt: TGTGCCATCCAGACAGGCAATAATTCCCCCCTCCACTTT
CDR3aa: CAIQTGNNSPLHF

j_gene: TRBJ2-7
d_gene: TRBD2
v_gene: TRBV7-2
abundance: -
CDR3nt: TGTGCCAGCAGACCCGGTTCGGCGGGAGGGCCCTACGAGCAGTACTTC
CDR3aa: CASRPGSAGGPYEQYF

j_gene: TRBJ1-4
d_gene: TRBD1
v_gene: TRBV2
abundance: -
CDR3nt: TGTGCCAGCAGTGAGGGGACCGGGACAGGGGCTAATGAAAAACTGTTTTTT
CDR3aa: CASSEGTGTGANEKLFF

j_gene: TRBJ2-1
d_gene: TRBD2
v_gene: TRBV18
abundance: -
CDR3nt: TGTGCCAGCTCACCACCATTTGCCAGCGGGAGGATAAGCAATGAGCAGTTCTTC
CDR3aa: CASSPPFASGRISNEQFF

j_gene: TRBJ1-5
d_gene: -
v_gene: TRBV4-2
abundance: -
CDR3nt: TGTGCCAGCAGCCAAGATTGGGAGGTATTTGGTCAGCCCCAGCATTTT
CDR3aa: CASSQDWEVFGQPQHF

j_gene: TRBJ2-7
d_gene: -
v_gene: TRBV5-1
abundance: -
CDR3nt: TGCGCCAGCAGCTCAACCGGCGAGCAGTACTTC
CDR3aa: CASSSTGEQYF

j_gene: TRBJ1-4
d_gene: TRBD1
v_gene: TRBV28
abundance: -
CDR3nt: TGTGCCAGCAGCAGCCCGGGGACAGGGAACGAAAAACTGTTTTTT
CDR3aa: CASSSPGTGNEKLFF

j_gene: TRBJ1-3
d_gene: -
v_gene: TRBV7-9
abundance: -
CDR3nt: TGTGCCAGCAGCCAGACAGTTGGAAACACCATATATTTT
CDR3aa: CASSQTVGNTIYF

j_gene: TRBJ1-2
d_gene: -
v_gene: TRBV7-8
abundance: -
CDR3nt: TGTGCCAGCAGCTCATCCCGAGGGGGTTATGGCTACACCTTC
CDR3aa: CASSSSRGGYGYTF

j_gene: TRBJ1-2
d_gene: TRBD1
v_gene: TRBV29-1
abundance: -
CDR3nt: TGCAGCGGCTCTCCGTTAGGGACAGGGAGGGGCTACACCTTC
CDR3aa: CSGSPLGTGRGYTF

j_gene: TRBJ1-2
d_gene: TRBD1
v_gene: TRBV6-1
abundance: once
CDR3nt: TGTGCCAGCAGTGAGACGACAGGGCTTCCGTTCTATGGCTACACCTTC
CDR3aa: CASSETTGLPFYGYTF

j_gene: TRBJ2-7
d_gene: -
v_gene: TRBV6-5
abundance: -
CDR3nt: TGTGCCAGCAGTTACTCGAAACGCTCTACGGAGCAGTACTTC
CDR3aa: CASSYSKRSTEQYF

j_gene: TRBJ1-1
d_gene: TRBD1
v_gene: TRBV28
abundance: once
CDR3nt: TGTGCCAGCCGGACGATACAGGGGGCCCCTGAAGCTTTCTTT
CDR3aa: CASRTIQGAPEAFF

j_gene: TRBJ2-7
d_gene: TRBD2
v_gene: TRBV19
abundance: -
CDR3nt: TGTGCCAGTAGTATAACGGGGGGGGTTGGCGAGCAGTACTTC
CDR3aa: CASSITGGVGEQYF

j_gene: TRBJ1-2
d_gene: TRBD1
v_gene: TRBV5-6
abundance: -
CDR3nt: TGTGCCAGCAGCCTCGGGACAGCAGGCTATGGCTACACCTTC
CDR3aa: CASSLGTAGYGYTF

j_gene: TRBJ1-2
d_gene: -
v_gene: TRBV7-2
abundance: -
CDR3nt: TGTGCCAGCAGCTCCCCTCCAGCTAACTATGGCTACACCTTC
CDR3aa: CASSSPPANYGYTF

j_gene: TRBJ1-5
d_gene: -
v_gene: TRBV12-5
abundance: -
CDR3nt: TGTGCTAGTGGTTTGGTCGTAGGGGGTCCCAATCAGCCCCAGCATTTT
CDR3aa: CASGLVVGGPNQPQHF

j_gene: TRBJ2-3
d_gene: TRBD1
v_gene: TRBV7-9
abundance: once
CDR3nt: TGTGCCAGCAGAGGGACAGGGCCCACAGATACGCAGTATTTT
CDR3aa: CASRGTGPTDTQYF

j_gene: TRBJ1-2
d_gene: -
v_gene: TRBV29-1
abundance: -
CDR3nt: TGCAGCGTTGAAGGGAATAGAGGTTTCACCTATGGCTACACCTTC
CDR3aa: CSVEGNRGFTYGYTF

j_gene: TRBJ1-2
d_gene: -
v_gene: TRBV25-1
abundance: -
CDR3nt: TGTGCCATTCAGGCACATAACTATGGCTACACCTTC
CDR3aa: CAIQAHNYGYTF

j_gene: TRBJ2-7
d_gene: -
v_gene: TRBV11-3
abundance: -
CDR3nt: TGTGCCAGCAGCTTAATCGGGTTGAGAGGAAACGAGCAGTACTTC
CDR3aa: CASSLIGLRGNEQYF

j_gene: TRBJ1-1
d_gene: -
v_gene: TRBV5-5
abundance: once
CDR3nt: TGTGCCAGCAGCTTGGTAGACAGTAGCCCTGAAGCTTTCTTT
CDR3aa: CASSLVDSSPEAFF

j_gene: TRBJ1-1
d_gene: TRBD1
v_gene: TRBV5-1
abundance: -
CDR3nt: TGCGCCAGCAGCTTGGTTCAGGGGGGGAACACTGAAGCTTTCTTT
CDR3aa: CASSLVQGGNTEAFF

j_gene: TRBJ2-5
d_gene: TRBD1
v_gene: TRBV7-2
abundance: -
CDR3nt: TGTGCCAGCAGCCTCATCCCGACAGGGGGAGAGACCCAGTACTTC
CDR3aa: CASSLIPTGGETQYF

j_gene: TRBJ2-5
d_gene: TRBD1
v_gene: TRBV7-9
abundance: -
CDR3nt: TGTGCCAGCAGCCCACCGACAGGGGTAGAGACCCAGTACTTC
CDR3aa: CASSPPTGVETQYF

j_gene: TRBJ1-3
d_gene: TRBD1
v_gene: TRBV6-5
abundance: -
CDR3nt: TGTGCCAGCAGGGACAGGGCCTTAATAAACACCATATATTTT
CDR3aa: CASRDRALINTIYF

j_gene: TRBJ2-7
d_gene: -
v_gene: TRBV27
abundance: -
CDR3nt: TGTGCCAGCAGTTTCGGCAGGGGGGTTTTATACGAGCAGTACTTC
CDR3aa: CASSFGRGVLYEQYF

j_gene: TRBJ1-1
d_gene: -
v_gene: TRBV29-1
abundance: few
CDR3nt: TGCAGCGTTGGAGGGCAGCGAAGGGAAGCTTTCTTT
CDR3aa: CSVGGQRREAFF

j_gene: TRBJ2-1
d_gene: TRBD2
v_gene: TRBV19
abundance: few
CDR3nt: TGTGCCACCGGGACTAGTCTTAACAATGAGCAGTTCTTC
CDR3aa: CATGTSLNNEQFF

j_gene: TRBJ2-5
d_gene: TRBD2
v_gene: TRBV4-3
abundance: -
CDR3nt: TGCGCCAGCAGCCATGGGCGGGTAACGGGAGGGGGAGAGACCCAGTACTTC
CDR3aa: CASSHGRVTGGGETQYF

j_gene: TRBJ2-7
d_gene: -
v_gene: TRBV30
abundance: -
CDR3nt: TGTGCCTGGAGTGTACCCGGGGACTTAGGTGGCGAGCAGTACTTC
CDR3aa: CAWSVPGDLGGEQYF

j_gene: TRBJ2-3
d_gene: -
v_gene: TRBV7-9
abundance: -
CDR3nt: TGTTCCAGCAGGGGGGGGAGCACAGATACGCAGTATTTT
CDR3aa: CSSRGGSTDTQYF

j_gene: TRBJ2-7
d_gene: -
v_gene: TRBV7-9
abundance: few
CDR3nt: TGTGCCAGCAGCGTTAGGACGCGGGGGCGGGCCGAGCAGTACTTC
CDR3aa: CASSVRTRGRAEQYF

j_gene: TRBJ1-2
d_gene: TRBD1
v_gene: TRBV9
abundance: -
CDR3nt: TGTGCCAGCAGCGTAGACCCAACAGGGGGCAGCTATGGCTACACCTTC
CDR3aa: CASSVDPTGGSYGYTF

j_gene: TRBJ2-3
d_gene: -
v_gene: TRBV19
abundance: -
CDR3nt: TGTGCCAGTAGTATTGTGGTGGGGCGAGGAAAAGATACGCAGTATTTT
CDR3aa: CASSIVVGRGKDTQYF

j_gene: TRBJ1-2
d_gene: TRBD1
v_gene: TRBV19
abundance: -
CDR3nt: TGTGCCAGTAGTAGGGGACAGGGGATGAATGGCTACACCTTC
CDR3aa: CASSRGQGMNGYTF

j_gene: TRBJ1-1
d_gene: -
v_gene: TRBV4-3
abundance: few
CDR3nt: TGCGCCAGCAGCCAAGAGAGGGAAATTCGGAACACTGAAGCTTTCTTT
CDR3aa: CASSQEREIRNTEAFF

j_gene: TRBJ2-6
d_gene: TRBD1
v_gene: TRBV5-1
abundance: -
CDR3nt: TGCGCCAGCAGCTTAACAGGGGTCTCTGGGGCCAACGTCCTGACTTTC
CDR3aa: CASSLTGVSGANVLTF

j_gene: TRBJ2-6
d_gene: TRBD2
v_gene: TRBV27
abundance: -
CDR3nt: TGTGCCAGCAGTTTACTCGCGGGAGCTGGGGCCAACGTCCTGACTTTC
CDR3aa: CASSLLAGAGANVLTF

j_gene: TRBJ1-3
d_gene: -
v_gene: TRBV9
abundance: -
CDR3nt: TGTGCCAGCAGCGTGGGCAGCGGGTACGAAGGAAACACCATATATTTT
CDR3aa: CASSVGSGYEGNTIYF

j_gene: TRBJ1-2
d_gene: TRBD1
v_gene: TRBV7-2
abundance: -
CDR3nt: TGTGCCAGCACCCAGTCACCGGGACAGGGTTATGGCTACACCTTC
CDR3aa: CASTQSPGQGYGYTF

j_gene: TRBJ2-1
d_gene: TRBD2
v_gene: TRBV7-9
abundance: -
CDR3nt: TGTGCCAGCAGCTTACAAGCGGGGGGGCCCAATGAGCAGTTCTTC
CDR3aa: CASSLQAGGPNEQFF

j_gene: TRBJ1-1
d_gene: -
v_gene: TRBV29-1
abundance: -
CDR3nt: TGCAGCGTTGAGTTTCAAGCGGATGTGTGGGCAGGGGACACTGAAGCTTTCTTT
CDR3aa: CSVEFQADVWAGDTEAFF

j_gene: TRBJ1-5
d_gene: TRBD1
v_gene: TRBV7-6
abundance: -
CDR3nt: TGTGCCAGCAGCCCCTCCGCGCAGGGGGGCCAGCCCCAGCATTTT
CDR3aa: CASSPSAQGGQPQHF

j_gene: TRBJ1-5
d_gene: TRBD1
v_gene: TRBV7-8
abundance: once
CDR3nt: TGTGCCAGCAGCTTAGCGAACAGGGGGCTGAGTCAGCCCCAGCATTTT
CDR3aa: CASSLANRGLSQPQHF

j_gene: TRBJ1-1
d_gene: -
v_gene: TRBV19
abundance: -
CDR3nt: TGTGCCAGTAGTATAGATCAGGGTTCGTTGGTAAACACTGAAGCTTTCTTT
CDR3aa: CASSIDQGSLVNTEAFF

j_gene: TRBJ2-7
d_gene: TRBD1
v_gene: TRBV4-3
abundance: -
CDR3nt: TGCGCCAGCAGCCAAGGGACAGGGGGTCCCTACGAGCAGTACTTC
CDR3aa: CASSQGTGGPYEQYF

j_gene: TRBJ1-2
d_gene: -
v_gene: TRBV6-5
abundance: -
CDR3nt: TGTGCCAGCAGCCCACAGGGTCCTAATGGCTACACCTTC
CDR3aa: CASSPQGPNGYTF